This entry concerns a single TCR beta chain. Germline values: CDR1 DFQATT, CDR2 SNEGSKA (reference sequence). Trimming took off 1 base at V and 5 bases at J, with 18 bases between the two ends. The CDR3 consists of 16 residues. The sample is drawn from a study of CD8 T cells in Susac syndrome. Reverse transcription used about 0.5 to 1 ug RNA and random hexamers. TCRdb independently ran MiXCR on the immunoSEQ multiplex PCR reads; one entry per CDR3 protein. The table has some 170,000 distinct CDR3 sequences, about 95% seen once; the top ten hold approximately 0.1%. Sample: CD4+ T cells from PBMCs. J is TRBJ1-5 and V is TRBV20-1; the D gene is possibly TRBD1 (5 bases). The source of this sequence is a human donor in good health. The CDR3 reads CSARVLGPGLDQPQHF. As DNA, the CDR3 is TGCAGTGCTAGAGTCTTGGGGCCGGGATTGGATCAGCCCCAGCATTTT.